This is a list of T cell receptor beta chains from one sample in a study of Ad26.COV2.S vaccination and SARS-CoV-2 variants. The repertoire was sequenced with immunoSEQ multiplex PCR; TCRdb's copy has only in-frame clones and lacks some. The sample gives 97,000 or so clones, 80% of which show up once; 15% to 20% is in the top ten. Specimen: peripheral blood, collected after recovery from COVID-19. The receptors derive from a human donor who had recovered from COVID-19. The conserved cysteine and the conserved F or W are not part of the CDR3 here.

TRBV7-2	TRBJ1-5	ASSLVHTTNQPQH
TRBV28	TRBJ1-1	ASSRTDNTEAF
TRBV4-2	TRBJ2-2	ASSQVVSGGTGELF
TRBV7-9	TRBJ2-7	ASSPSAGGEEQY
TRBV5-4	TRBJ1-4	ASSFSGTVEKLF
TRBV6-5	TRBJ2-2	ASRAGGNTGELF
TRBV4-3	TRBJ2-7	ASSPGRIHYEQY
TRBV5-5	TRBJ2-1	ASSSSGGTSYNEQF
TRBV7-2	TRBJ2-3	ASSPGGMADTQY
TRBV27	TRBJ2-7	ASSLDRDRTSYEQY
TRBV3-1/TRBV3-2	TRBJ2-7	ASSQDMGLAGGPKYEQY
TRBV2	TRBJ1-2	AQRGGSYGYT
TRBV5-4	TRBJ2-7	ASSLEGRIVEQY
TRBV7-9	TRBJ2-5	ASSGDRVVWETQY
TRBV5-5	TRBJ2-2	ASSPGGANTGELF
TRBV30	TRBJ1-5	AWSHRNNQPQH
TRBV28	TRBJ2-7	ASSPLLGGASYEQY
TRBV19	TRBJ1-5	ASGARNQPQH
TRBV15	TRBJ2-5	ATSRDSGETQY
TRBV5-5	TRBJ1-1	ASSLSVEIEAF
TRBV28	TRBJ2-1	ASSYGGASYNEQF
TRBV5-1	TRBJ2-5	ASSLYSDRGETQY
TRBV2	TRBJ2-5	ASSGTAGGRQETQY
TRBV6-5	TRBJ1-6	ASKRTGDNSPLH
TRBV9	TRBJ1-1	ASSLTDGEAF
TRBV6-4	TRBJ1-2	ASSPGGGIYGYT
TRBV29-1	TRBJ2-6	SVQSSGANVLT
TRBV6-6	TRBJ2-7	ASSYYPGNEQY
TRBV5-1	TRBJ2-6	ASSLVLAGANVLT
TRBV7-9	TRBJ2-7	ASSSTGVSYEQY
TRBV6-5	TRBJ2-5	ASRMGQGFSETQY
TRBV5-1	TRBJ2-7	ASKLSQGATSYEQY